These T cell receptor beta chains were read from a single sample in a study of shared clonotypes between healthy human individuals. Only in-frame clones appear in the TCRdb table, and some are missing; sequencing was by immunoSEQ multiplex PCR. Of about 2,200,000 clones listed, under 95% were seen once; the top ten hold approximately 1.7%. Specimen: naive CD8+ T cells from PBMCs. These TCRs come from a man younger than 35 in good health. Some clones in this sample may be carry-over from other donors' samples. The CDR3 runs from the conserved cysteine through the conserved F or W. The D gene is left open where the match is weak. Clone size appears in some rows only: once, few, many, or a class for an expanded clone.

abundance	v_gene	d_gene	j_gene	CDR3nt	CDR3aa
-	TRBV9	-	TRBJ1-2	TGTGCCAGCAGCGTTGGGGGGGGCGCCGGTGGCTACACCTTC	CASSVGGGAGGYTF
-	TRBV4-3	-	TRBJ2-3	TGCGCCAGCACCGAGGGATACGTTCCGTCTAGCACAGATACGCAGTATTTT	CASTEGYVPSSTDTQYF
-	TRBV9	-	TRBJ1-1	TGTGCCAGCAGCACCGACGGTTGGGACGAAGCTTTCTTT	CASSTDGWDEAFF
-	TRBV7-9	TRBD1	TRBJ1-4	TGTGCCAGCAGCTTTGATGTCTCTGCAGGACAGGGGATTGTGAAACTGTTTTTT	CASSFDVSAGQGIVKLFF
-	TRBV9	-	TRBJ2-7	TGTGCCAGCAGCGTAGCGGCTAGCGACTACGAGCAGTACTTC	CASSVAASDYEQYF
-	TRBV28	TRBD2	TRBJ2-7	TGTGCCAGCAGCACTCGGGGGGACTCCGAGCAGTACTTC	CASSTRGDSEQYF
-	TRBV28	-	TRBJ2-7	TGTGTTATTCAGCTGGGGGCCTCATACTTC	CVIQLGASYF
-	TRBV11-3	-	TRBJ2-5	TGTGCCAGCAGCCCTACTTATGGTCCGGGGCAAGAGACCCAGTACTTC	CASSPTYGPGQETQYF
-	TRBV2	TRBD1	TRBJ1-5	TGTGCCAGCAGTGAATACCGGGACAGCTTAAATCAGCCCCAGCATTTT	CASSEYRDSLNQPQHF
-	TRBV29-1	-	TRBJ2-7	TGCAGCGTTGTTGGTGCCGAGGATTGGTTGTCCGAGCAGTACTTC	CSVVGAEDWLSEQYF
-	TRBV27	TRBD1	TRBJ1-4	TGTGCCAGCAAAAGTCAGGGGGAGGAAAAACTGTTTTTT	CASKSQGEEKLFF
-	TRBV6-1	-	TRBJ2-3	TGTGCCAGCAGTGAAGTACGGGGATACACAGATACGCAGTATTTT	CASSEVRGYTDTQYF
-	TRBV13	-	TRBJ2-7	TGTGCCAGCAGCTTAGGTCGAACTAGCCCTACCTACGAGCAGTACTTC	CASSLGRTSPTYEQYF
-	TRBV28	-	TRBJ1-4	TGTGCCAGCAGTTTCACCAGAACAACTAATGAAAAACTGTTTTTT	CASSFTRTTNEKLFF
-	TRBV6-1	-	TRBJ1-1	TGTGCCAGCAGTGGGTTGAGGACGAGACCTGAAGCTTTCTTT	CASSGLRTRPEAFF
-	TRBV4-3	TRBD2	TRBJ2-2	TGCGCCAGCAGCCACGGGAGGTCCGGGGAGCTGTTTTTT	CASSHGRSGELFF
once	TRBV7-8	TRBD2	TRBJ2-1	TGTGCCAGCAGCGGGAGGACTAGCGGCTCCTACAATGAGCAGTTCTTC	CASSGRTSGSYNEQFF
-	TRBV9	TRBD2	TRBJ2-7	TGTGCCAGCAGCGTAGGGCTAGCGGGGGAGACCTACGAGCAGTACTTC	CASSVGLAGETYEQYF
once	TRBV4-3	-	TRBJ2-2	TGCGCCAGCAGCCAAGGAGCAGCTGCGAACACCGGGGAGCTGTTTTTT	CASSQGAAANTGELFF
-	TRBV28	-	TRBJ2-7	TGTGCCAGCAGTTCCGCCTTTAGGCTTAGCTCCTACGAGCAGTACTTC	CASSSAFRLSSYEQYF
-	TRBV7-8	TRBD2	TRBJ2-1	TGTGCCAGCAGCCCGGGACTAGCGGGAGAGAATGAGCAGTTCTTC	CASSPGLAGENEQFF
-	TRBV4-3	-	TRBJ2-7	TGCGCCAGCAGCCAAGAGAAGAGTCAGGGTGCCTACGAGCAGTACTTC	CASSQEKSQGAYEQYF
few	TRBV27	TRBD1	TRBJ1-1	TGTGCCAGCCGTCCGACAGGGCGGACTGAAGCTTTCTTT	CASRPTGRTEAFF
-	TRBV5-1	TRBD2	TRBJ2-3	TGCGCCAGCAGCTCTAGCGGGCCCACTTATACGCAGTATTTT	CASSSSGPTYTQYF